This T cell receptor beta chain derives from a study of blood T cell repertoires in COVID-19. Original analysis: The assay estimated nucleated cells by amplifying reference gene primers. The assay was immunoSEQ multiplex PCR, and TCRdb's table has in-frame clones only and misses some. That table is the source of V, J and clone size, and D and trimming were worked out from the DNA. The sample holds around 340,000 clones, almost 90% seen once. CDR3 size: 13 residues. The V gene end was trimmed by 8 bases and the J gene end by 2 bases; junction bases not matched to a gene: 3. The germline V gene has CDR1 SNHLY and CDR2 FYNNEI. Study members were between 18 and 89 years old and lived in some 26 US regions. Researchers sorted participants into cohorts using their self-reported clinical history.

The receptor comes from a woman under 40 who had been exposed to COVID-19. Material for sequencing was PBMCs or T cells enriched from blood (not recorded which). V gene TRBV2 combines with J gene TRBJ2-3; 8 bases match TRBD2. The CDR3 DNA follows: TGTGCCAGCCGGGGGGGAACCACAGATACGCAGTATTTT. It specifies CASRGGTTDTQYF.